Listed here are 16 T cell receptor beta chains from one sample, sequenced in a study of T cell repertoires in cytomegalovirus infection. No antigen has been assigned to these receptors. TCRdb re-called the reads through MiXCR, storing one row per CDR3 protein. The sample has fewer than 900,000 distinct CDR3 sequences, under 35% seen once. Sequences were derived from cultured CD8+ T cells from PBMCs, sampled from culture after CMV antigen stimulation. The receptor set was obtained from a human donor in good health (CMV status not recorded). Some clones in this sample may be carry-over from other donors' samples.

This clonotype was observed a few times. J is TRBJ1-6 and V is TRBV25-1; D gene unclear. This CDR3 is 12 amino acids long. CDR1 and CDR2 (germline): MGHDK, SYGVNS. V lost 4 bases to trimming and J lost 9 bases, with 7 bases between them. The CDR3 is CASSVSGSPLHF. As DNA, the CDR3 is TGTGCCAGCAGTGTGTCCGGTTCACCCCTCCACTTT.

The chain recombines TRBV20-1 with TRBJ2-6; D is possibly TRBD1 or TRBD2 (5 bases each). The CDR3 length is 18 residues. The V and J ends lost 0 bases and 0 bases respectively, with 15 bases between them. Per the germline V gene, CDR1 is DFQATT and CDR2 is SNEGSKA (reference sequence). CDR3 DNA sequence: TGCAGTGCTAGAGATGGAAGGGGACCAAGCTCTGGGGCCAACGTCCTGACTTTC. Its translation: CSARDGRGPSSGANVLTF.

The rearrangement joins TRBV7-2 to TRBJ1-1; D call uncertain. Germline V lookup: CDR1 SGHTA, CDR2 FQGNSA. The CDR3 contains 13 residues. V gave up 0 bases and J gave up 5 bases, with 7 bases separating them. CDR3 bases: TGTGCCAGCAGCTTAGCGCGTAGGACTGAAGCTTTCTTT. Protein product: CASSLARRTEAFF. Together with reference TRBV7-2 and TRBJ1-1, the CDR3 gives the full variable domain: GAGVSQSPSNKVTEKGKDVELRCDPISGHTALYWYRQSLGQGLEFLIYFQGNSAPDKSGLPSDRFSAERTGGSVSTLTIQRTQQEDSAVYLCASSLARRTEAFFGQGTRLTVV.

V gene TRBV10-3 combines with J gene TRBJ1-4; TRBD1 might be the D (5 bases). The CDR3 spans 16 residues. V lost 6 bases to trimming and J lost 6 bases, with 20 bases between them. Germline V CDR1 and CDR2: ENHRY, SYGVKD. The CDR3 loop reads CAIRKGRGGEDEKLFF. The CDR3 coding sequence is TGTGCCATCAGAAAGGGAAGAGGAGGGGAAGATGAAAAACTGTTTTTT.

This clonotype has a handful of counts. This rearrangement joins TRBV5-4 to TRBJ2-5; 12 bases fit TRBD2. The CDR3 is 18 residues long. Trimming cost V 0 bases and J 0 bases; bases outside gene matches: 6. Per the germline V gene, CDR1 is SGHNT and CDR2 is YYREEE (reference sequence). The CDR3 reads CASSLELAGGPYQETQYF. In DNA, the CDR3 is TGTGCCAGCAGCTTGGAACTAGCGGGGGGACCGTACCAAGAGACCCAGTACTTC.

The V and J genes are TRBV27 and TRBJ2-7; 8 bases map to TRBD1. Germline lookup yields CDR1 MNHEY and CDR2 SMNVEV (reference sequence). Losses at the gene ends were 8 bases for V and 5 bases for J; bases not matched to a gene: 8. The CDR3 contains 13 residues. The CDR3 loop reads CASEPQGANEQYF. The CDR3 DNA reads TGTGCCAGCGAGCCTCAGGGGGCGAACGAGCAGTACTTC.

This clonotype has more than one count but fewer than ten. The chain couples TRBV20-1 to TRBJ2-3, with D possibly being TRBD1 (5 bases). Germline assignment: CDR1 DFQATT and CDR2 SNEGSKA (reference sequence). The ends were cut back, 0 bases at V and 0 bases at J, with 13 bases in the middle. The CDR3 contains 16 residues. The CDR3 protein is CSARDQRGPSTDTQYF. The CDR3, as DNA: TGCAGTGCTAGAGATCAAAGGGGTCCAAGCACAGATACGCAGTATTTT.

This clonotype was counted between two and nine times. This chain connects TRBV29-1 to TRBJ2-7; 8 bases match TRBD1. In germline, CDR1 is SQVTM, CDR2 ANQGSEA. CDR3 length equals 16 residues. V gave up 1 base and J gave up 6 bases; unmatched junction bases: 14. CDR3 region: CSVEGPPDRAVGEQYF. The CDR3 nucleotides are TGCAGCGTTGAAGGACCCCCGGACAGGGCGGTGGGCGAGCAGTACTTC.

This clonotype showed up just a few times. The CDR3 DNA is TGTGCCAGCAGCCCCAGGGGAGAGGAGACTGAAGCTTTCTTT. Its translation: CASSPRGEETEAFF. The rearrangement links TRBV7-8 to TRBJ1-1; D perhaps matches TRBD1 (6 bases). This CDR3 spans 14 amino acids. The V and J ends lost 5 bases and 5 bases respectively, with 15 bases between them. The V gene's germline CDR1 is SGHVS and CDR2 FQNEAQ.

This clonotype was seen at least ten times. The chain employs TRBV6-5 and TRBJ1-3; D gene uncertain. Trimming took 7 bases from V and 0 from J, leaving 10 bases between them. The CDR3 totals 14 residues. CDR1 MNHEY and CDR2 SVGAGI come from the germline V gene. The CDR3 loop is CASTGTYSGNTIYF. CDR3 nucleotides: TGTGCCAGCACAGGTACCTACTCTGGAAACACCATATATTTT.

The chain has TRBV6-2 or TRBV6-3 and TRBJ2-3; 14 bases line up with TRBD2. CDR1 MNHEY and CDR2 SVGEGT come from the germline V gene. V lost 6 bases, J lost 9 bases, and 11 bases stayed unmatched. This CDR3 contains 16 residues. The CDR3 DNA sequence: TGTGCCAGCAGCGCCCGACTAGCGGGGGGGCGGGAGACGCAGTATTTT. It translates to CASSARLAGGRETQYF.

The chain links TRBV2 to TRBJ2-5; no firm D call. From germline, CDR1 is SNHLY and CDR2 FYNNEI. Deletions cut 7 bases from V and 5 bases from J, with 11 bases between. The CDR3 spans 12 residues. Written as DNA, the CDR3 is TGTGCCAGCACTTCGGCGAGCGAGACCCAGTACTTC. Translation: CASTSASETQYF.

The chain combines TRBV11-2 with TRBJ2-1; D unclear. V shed 5 bases and J shed 8 bases, with 19 bases lying between them. CDR3 length: 15 residues. Germline V lookup: CDR1 SGHAT, CDR2 FQNNGV. CDR3 coding DNA: TGTGCCAGCAGCCCGCAACCGGGCGACGCGCATGAGCAGTTCTTC. Translated: CASSPQPGDAHEQFF.

This clonotype was detected ten times or more. The V and J genes are TRBV7-9 and TRBJ1-5; 9 positions match TRBD1. CDR3 size: 17 residues. CDR1 and CDR2 (germline): SEHNR, FQNEAQ (reference sequence). V lost 1 base to trimming and J lost 2 bases; unmatched junction nucleotides: 6. The CDR3 DNA follows: TGTGCCAGCAGCTTAGGGGGGACAGGGATGGGCAATCAGCCCCAGCATTTT. It codes for CASSLGGTGMGNQPQHF.

The chain recombines TRBV20-1 with TRBJ1-2; no definite D call. CDR3 length: 13 residues. V lost 1 base and J 5 bases, leaving 11 bases between the germline ends. The germline CDR1 and CDR2 sequences are DFQATT and SNEGSKA (reference sequence). CDR3 amino acids: CSARAATVYGYTF. DNA of the CDR3: TGCAGTGCTAGAGCAGCCACGGTATATGGCTACACCTTC.

This sequence joins TRBV2 and TRBJ1-5; D is undetermined. In germline, CDR1 is SNHLY, CDR2 FYNNEI. Trimming took 3 bases from V and 1 from J, leaving 13 bases between them. The CDR3 is 16 amino acids. CDR3 nucleotide sequence: TGTGCCAGCAGTGAGAGCCGGGATACGAGCAATCAGCCCCAGCATTTT. Protein sequence: CASSESRDTSNQPQHF.